Presented here are 23 T cell receptor beta chains from one specimen sequenced in a study of pediatric ulcerative colitis. The repertoire was sequenced with immunoSEQ multiplex PCR; TCRdb's copy has only in-frame clones and lacks some. The sample yields about 64,000 clones, 80% to 90% seen once. Sample: blood. Receptor source: a boy aged 10-17 years with severe ulcerative colitis.

The V and J genes are TRBV6-5 and TRBJ2-1; TRBD1 matches at 7 bases. The CDR3 contains 15 residues. The germline gives CDR1 MNHEY, CDR2 SVGAGI. V lost 6 bases, J lost 7 bases, and 12 bases stayed unmatched. CDR3 loop: CASRPNEQGTNEQFF. The CDR3 nucleotides are TGTGCCAGCAGACCCAATGAACAGGGGACGAATGAGCAGTTCTTC.

The chain joins TRBV6-1 to TRBJ2-7; possible D gene TRBD1, 6 bases. From germline, CDR1 is MNHNS and CDR2 SASEGT. The CDR3 covers 14 residues. Trimming shortened V by 2 bases and J by 2 bases, and 10 bases separated the two germline ends. The CDR3: CASSEPGQTYEQYF. The DNA of the CDR3 is TGTGCCAGCAGTGAACCGGGACAAACCTACGAGCAGTACTTC.

This clone was seen just once. The chain couples TRBV6-1 to TRBJ1-1; tentatively, D is TRBD1 (5 bases). Germline loops: CDR1 MNHNS, CDR2 SASEGT. CDR3 length: 11 amino acids. V was cut by 8 bases and J by 7 bases, with 11 bases left in between. DNA of the CDR3: TGTGCCAGCGGGGCCAAGCGTGAAGCTTTCTTT. It encodes CASGAKREAFF.

This chain links TRBV19 with TRBJ1-1; no clear D gene. Germline CDR1 and CDR2: LNHDA and SQIVND (reference sequence). The CDR3 is 14 amino acids. V lost 3 bases, J lost 1 base, and 9 bases lay in between. The CDR3: CASSIGQANTEAFF. The CDR3 DNA reads as TGTGCCAGTAGTATTGGGCAGGCGAACACTGAAGCTTTCTTT.

The rearrangement joins TRBV9 to TRBJ2-5; 7 bases align to TRBD2. Germline CDR1 is SGDLS and CDR2 is YYNGEE. With V trimmed by 7 bases and J by 4 bases, 4 bases remained unmatched. The CDR3 has 12 amino acids. The CDR3 spells CASGRVGETQYF. The CDR3 DNA reads as TGTGCCAGCGGGAGGGTAGGAGAGACCCAGTACTTC. The full variable domain, completed using reference TRBV9 and TRBJ2-5, is DSGVTQTPKHLITATGQRVTLRCSPRSGDLSVYWYQQSLDQGLQFLIQYYNGEERAKGNILERFSAQQFPDLHSELNLSSLELGDSALYFCASGRVGETQYFGPGTRLLVL.

The V and J genes are TRBV18 and TRBJ2-2, with unresolved D. Germline lookup yields CDR1 KGHSH and CDR2 LQKENI. This CDR3 is built from 17 residues. V lost 6 bases and J 3 bases, leaving 20 bases between the germline ends. The CDR3 loop is CASSSAVEILDTGELFF. In DNA, the CDR3 is TGTGCCAGCTCTTCGGCCGTGGAGATTTTGGACACCGGGGAGCTGTTTTTT.

Only one count was recorded for this clone. The J gene is TRBJ2-5, the V gene TRBV7-6, with 10 bases matching TRBD2. The CDR3 spans 16 residues. V lost 1 base to trimming and J lost 5 bases; unmatched junction nucleotides: 7. Germline-derived CDR1 and CDR2 are SGHVS and FNYEAQ. The CDR3 DNA sequence: TGTGCCAGCAGCTTAGGGCTAGCGGGAGCGTTGGAGACCCAGTACTTC. Protein sequence: CASSLGLAGALETQYF. The full variable domain, rest sourced from reference TRBV7-6 and TRBJ2-5, is GAGVSQSPRYKVTKRGQDVALRCDPISGHVSLYWYRQALGQGPEFLTYFNYEAQQDKSGLPNDRFSAERPEGSISTLTIQRTEQRDSAMYRCASSLGLAGALETQYFGPGTRLLVL.

The chain couples TRBV29-1 to TRBJ1-1; D not resolved. V was shortened by 4 bases and J by 0 bases, with 9 bases between the two germline ends. Per the germline V gene, CDR1 is SQVTM and CDR2 is ANQGSEA. The CDR3 is 13 residues long. CDR3 nucleotide sequence: TGCAGCGTTGTCGTGGGCATGAACACTGAAGCTTTCTTT. Protein sequence: CSVVVGMNTEAFF.

V usage is TRBV27 and J usage is TRBJ2-4, with unresolved D. V was trimmed by 8 bases and J by 1 base, leaving 12 bases between them. Germline V gene lookup returns CDR1 MNHEY and CDR2 SMNVEV (reference sequence). The CDR3 sequence is 14 residues long. The CDR3 region is CASGRLGAKNIQYF. The CDR3 DNA follows: TGTGCCAGCGGTCGTCTTGGGGCCAAAAACATTCAGTACTTC.

This chain links TRBV27 with TRBJ2-5; tentative D call: TRBD2 (7 bases). The J call may be wrong; the DNA end is better matched by TRBJ2-7. The CDR3 consists of 13 residues. The germline gives CDR1 MNHEY, CDR2 SMNVEV (reference sequence). The CDR3: CASSSGGGYEQYF. CDR3 DNA sequence: TGTGCCAGCAGTTCGGGGGGCGGATACGAGCAGTACTTC.

V gene TRBV2 combines with J gene TRBJ1-1; D not resolved. Germline CDR1 reads SNHLY; CDR2 reads FYNNEI. V lost 6 bases to trimming and J lost 0 bases, with 17 bases between them. The length of the CDR3 is 16 residues. The CDR3 DNA sequence: TGTGCCAGCAGCCTTGATATCAGCGACATGAACACTGAAGCTTTCTTT. Translating gives CASSLDISDMNTEAFF.

V is TRBV2 and J is TRBJ2-2, with D maybe TRBD2 (5 bases). The V and J ends lost 7 bases and 4 bases respectively, with 10 bases between them. The CDR3 runs to 13 residues. CDR1 and CDR2 (germline): SNHLY, FYNNEI. DNA for the CDR3: TGTGCCAGCAAGTGGACTCCCACCGGGGAGCTGTTTTTT. Translating gives CASKWTPTGELFF. Supplemented by reference TRBV2 and TRBJ2-2, the full variable domain reads EPEVTQTPSHQVTQMGQEVILRCVPISNHLYFYWYRQILGQKVEFLVSFYNNEISEKSEIFDDQFSVERPDGSNFTLKIRSTKLEDSAMYFCASKWTPTGELFFGEGSRLTVL.

V gene TRBV7-9 combines with J gene TRBJ1-2; 8 bases agree with TRBD1. CDR1 SEHNR and CDR2 FQNEAQ come from the germline V gene (reference sequence). The V gene end was trimmed by 2 bases and the J gene end by 8 bases; junction bases not matched to a gene: 4. The CDR3 length is 13 residues. The DNA of the CDR3 is TGTGCCAGCAGCTTACAGGGGGCCGGCGGCTACACCTTC. Translation gives CASSLQGAGGYTF.

The chain combines TRBV7-9 with TRBJ2-7, with 8 bases fitting TRBD2. V lost 4 bases to trimming and J lost 5 bases; unmatched junction nucleotides: 13. Germline CDR1 is SEHNR and CDR2 is FQNEAQ (reference sequence). The CDR3 length is 16 residues. For the CDR3, the DNA is TGTGCCAGCAGCTATGCGGGAGGCGAGTCGTTCCACGAGCAGTACTTC. The encoded protein is CASSYAGGESFHEQYF.

The genes are TRBV21-1 and TRBJ1-1. TRBV21-1 is a known pseudogene. The length of the CDR3 is 16 residues. CDR3 bases: TGTGCCAGCAGCAAAGCGCTTTGGGGGGGCGCGCGGAGCGCTTTCTTT. Amino acids: CASSKALWGGARSAFF.

The J gene is TRBJ1-1, the V gene TRBV5-4, with TRBD1 as a possible D gene (5 bases). CDR1 and CDR2 from the germline V gene are SGHNT and YYREEE (reference sequence). Trimming removed 1 base from V and 1 base from J, with 8 bases in between. The CDR3 has 14 residues. The CDR3 sequence: CASSLWGPNTEAFF. The CDR3 DNA sequence: TGTGCCAGCAGCTTGTGGGGCCCGAACACTGAAGCTTTCTTT.

V gene TRBV27 combines with J gene TRBJ1-5; D perhaps matches TRBD1 (5 bases). V lost 5 bases and J lost 3, with 14 bases in between. Germline CDR1 is MNHEY and CDR2 is SMNVEV (reference sequence). The CDR3 runs 15 residues. CDR3 DNA: TGTGCCAGCAGTCAGGGTTATGGGCACAATCAGCCCCAGCATTTT. Translated: CASSQGYGHNQPQHF.

V usage is TRBV27 and J usage is TRBJ2-1; possible D gene TRBD2, 6 bases. Trimming removed 6 bases at V and 0 bases at J, with 9 bases between. This CDR3 region has 14 residues. Looked up from germline, CDR1 is MNHEY and CDR2 is SMNVEV (reference sequence). This chain's CDR3 is CASRRGSSYNEQFF. DNA of the CDR3: TGTGCCAGCAGACGGGGGAGCTCCTACAATGAGCAGTTCTTC.

This chain uses TRBV19 with TRBJ1-3, with D possibly being TRBD1 (5 bases). In germline, CDR1 is LNHDA, CDR2 SQIVND (reference sequence). Between the trimmed V and J ends, which lost 1 base and 0 bases, there was a span of 13 bases. The length of the CDR3 is 17 residues. This CDR3 reads CASSIGDRTLSGNTIYF. CDR3 DNA sequence: TGTGCCAGTAGTATAGGAGACAGAACCCTCTCTGGAAACACCATATATTTT.

The J gene is TRBJ2-7, the V gene TRBV7-9, with TRBD2 identical over 7 bases. This CDR3 is built from 14 residues. From germline, CDR1 is SEHNR and CDR2 FQNEAQ (reference sequence). J gave up 4 bases and V 1 base, and 4 bases lay outside the gene matches. Here the CDR3 reads CASSLDLGGYEQYF. DNA of the CDR3: TGTGCCAGCAGCTTAGATCTGGGAGGGTACGAGCAGTACTTC.

The chain has TRBV27 and TRBJ2-1; no definite D call. This CDR3 comprises 12 residues. Per the germline V gene, CDR1 is MNHEY and CDR2 is SMNVEV (reference sequence). Trimming stripped 2 bases from V and 7 bases from J, with 6 bases between. CDR3: CASSLLGNEQFF. The CDR3 DNA follows: TGTGCCAGCAGTTTACTCGGAAATGAGCAGTTCTTC.

The rearrangement links TRBV7-9 to TRBJ2-7; D not certain. Germline values: CDR1 SEHNR, CDR2 FQNEAQ (reference sequence). The V and J ends lost 5 bases and 2 bases respectively, with 16 bases between them. The CDR3 is made up of 15 amino acids. The DNA of the CDR3 is TGTGCCAGCAGCCCTCTCCAGGTAATCCCCTACGAGCAGTACTTC. It codes for CASSPLQVIPYEQYF. Together with reference TRBV7-9 and TRBJ2-7, the CDR3 gives the full variable domain: DTGVSQNPRHKITKRGQNVTFRCDPISEHNRLYWYRQTLGQGPEFLTYFQNEAQLEKSRLLSDRFSAERPKGSFSTLEIQRTEQGDSAMYLCASSPLQVIPYEQYFGPGTRLTVT.

This clone was seen once. This chain links TRBV29-1 with TRBJ1-4; D is uncertain. Per the germline V gene, CDR1 is SQVTM and CDR2 is ANQGSEA. The V end was cut by 6 bases, the J end by 0 bases, with 14 bases between. CDR3 size: 15 residues. CDR3 DNA sequence: TGCAGCGTCTCAACGAGCGGAGCAACTAATGAAAAACTGTTTTTT. It translates to CSVSTSGATNEKLFF.